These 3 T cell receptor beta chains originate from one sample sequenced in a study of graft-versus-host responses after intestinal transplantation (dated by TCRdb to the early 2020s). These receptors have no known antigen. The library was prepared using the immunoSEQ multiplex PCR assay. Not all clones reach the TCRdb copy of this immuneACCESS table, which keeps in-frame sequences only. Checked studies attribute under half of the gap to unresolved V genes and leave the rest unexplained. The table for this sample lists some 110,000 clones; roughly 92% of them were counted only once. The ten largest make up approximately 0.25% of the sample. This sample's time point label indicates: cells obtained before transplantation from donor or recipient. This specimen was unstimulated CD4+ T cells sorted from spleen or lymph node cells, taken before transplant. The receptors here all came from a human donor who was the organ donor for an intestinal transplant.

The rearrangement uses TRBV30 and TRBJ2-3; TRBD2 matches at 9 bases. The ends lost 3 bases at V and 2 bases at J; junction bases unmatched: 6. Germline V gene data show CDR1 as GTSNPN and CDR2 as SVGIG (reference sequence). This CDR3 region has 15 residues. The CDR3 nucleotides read TGTGCCTGGAGCGCGACTAGCGGATACACAGATACGCAGTATTTT. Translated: CAWSATSGYTDTQYF.

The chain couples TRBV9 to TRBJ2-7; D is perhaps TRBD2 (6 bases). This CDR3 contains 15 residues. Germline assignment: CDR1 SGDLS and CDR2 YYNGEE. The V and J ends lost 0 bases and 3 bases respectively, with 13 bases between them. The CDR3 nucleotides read TGTGCCAGCAGCGTAGGTAGCGGCGTAATCTACGAGCAGTACTTC. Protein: CASSVGSGVIYEQYF.

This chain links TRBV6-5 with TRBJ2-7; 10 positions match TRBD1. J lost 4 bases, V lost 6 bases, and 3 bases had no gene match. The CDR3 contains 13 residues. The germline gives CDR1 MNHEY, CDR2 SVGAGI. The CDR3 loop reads CASRTGGIYEQYF. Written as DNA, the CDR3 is TGTGCCAGCAGGACAGGGGGCATATACGAGCAGTACTTC.